The clone carrying this T cell receptor (beta chain) has only a few counts. This record belongs to a study of shared T cell receptors in the human thymus. The CDR3 is 14 amino acids. V was cut by 0 bases and J by 5 bases, with 10 bases left in between. CDR1 LGHNA and CDR2 YSLEER come from the germline V gene. The protocol was immunoSEQ multiplex PCR, while the TCRdb copy is restricted to in-frame clones and leaves out a portion. In the table there are about 610,000 clones, approximately 87% of which are singletons. Separately, the same data were catalogued under a study of human thymus T cells. According to that study: Thymic repertoires of unrelated individuals were reported in related research to overlap highly.

Sequenced input: thymocytes. The TCR sequence derives from a boy in the first two years of life with a congenital heart defect. This chain connects TRBV4-3 to TRBJ2-5; D is ambiguous. The CDR3 region has the DNA TGCGCCAGCAGCCAAGAAAGGAGTAAGGAGACCCAGTACTTC. Its protein product is CASSQERSKETQYF.